This is a list of T cell receptor beta chains from one sample in a study of response to subunit inactivated influenza vaccine. TCRdb re-called the RT-PCR reads with MiXCR, one entry per CDR3 protein. The table has about 580,000 distinct CDR3 sequences, around 15% seen once; the top ten hold over 8.5%. The specimen was PBMCs from blood, collected approximately 12 days after vaccination. The receptors were sampled from a middle-aged man who received an inactivated influenza vaccine. CDR3s include the opening cysteine and the closing phenylalanine or tryptophan. D genes are given only for firm matches. The size field is filled for only some rows; it gives once, few, many or a size class.

size: .
J: TRBJ1-2
V: TRBV5-1
D: .
DNA: TGCGCCAGCAGCACGGTTACCCCAGACCTGGAAGGCTACACCTTC
CDR3: CASSTVTPDLEGYTF

size: .
J: TRBJ1-5
V: TRBV6-1
D: TRBD1
DNA: TGTGCCAGCAGGACAGGGTTTAGCAATCAGCCCCAGCATTTT
CDR3: CASRTGFSNQPQHF

size: .
J: TRBJ2-2
V: TRBV4-3
D: .
DNA: TGCGCCAGCAGCCAGCTAGGTCCCGGGGAGCTGTTTTTT
CDR3: CASSQLGPGELFF

size: .
J: TRBJ2-7
V: TRBV5-1
D: .
DNA: TGCGCCTTTAAGGACCAATACGAGCAGTACTTC
CDR3: CAFKDQYEQYF

size: few
J: TRBJ2-2
V: TRBV9
D: TRBD2
DNA: TGTGCCAGCAGCGGCCGGGGCGGGGGAAACACCGGGGAGCTGTTTTTT
CDR3: CASSGRGGGNTGELFF

size: many
J: TRBJ2-3
V: TRBV12-3/TRBV12-4
D: .
DNA: TGTGCCAGCAGAGAGTACCAGGGGCCCACAGATACGCAGTATTTT
CDR3: CASREYQGPTDTQYF

size: few
J: TRBJ2-5
V: TRBV20-1
D: TRBD2
DNA: TGCAGTGCTCACCGGGGGGTTGGGCAAGAGACCCAGTACTTC
CDR3: CSAHRGVGQETQYF

size: .
J: TRBJ2-7
V: TRBV6-5
D: TRBD1
DNA: TGTGCCAGCAGTTACTCTCAAGTGACAGGGGGCTACGAGCAGTACTTC
CDR3: CASSYSQVTGGYEQYF

size: many
J: TRBJ2-2
V: TRBV7-6
D: .
DNA: TGTGCCAGCAGCCCTGGACTCCTCAACACCGGGGAGCTGTTTTTT
CDR3: CASSPGLLNTGELFF

size: .
J: TRBJ2-3
V: TRBV11-2
D: TRBD2
DNA: TGTGCCAGCAGCTTAAGTCCGACTAGCGGGAGGGCCCTCAAGACAGATACGCAGTATTTT
CDR3: CASSLSPTSGRALKTDTQYF

size: .
J: TRBJ2-3
V: TRBV25-1
D: TRBD2
DNA: TGTGCCACACTAGCGGGACCCACAGATACGCAGTATTTT
CDR3: CATLAGPTDTQYF

size: .
J: TRBJ1-1
V: TRBV5-1
D: .
DNA: TGCGCCAGCAGCCTGGAGGCGGACTCTGAAGCTTTCTTT
CDR3: CASSLEADSEAFF

size: .
J: TRBJ2-2
V: TRBV14
D: .
DNA: TGTGCCAGCAACCAACCGTTCAATCTGGCCGGGGAGCTGTTTTTT
CDR3: CASNQPFNLAGELFF

size: few
J: TRBJ2-7
V: TRBV7-2
D: .
DNA: TGTGCCAGCAGCGGCGGACGGAGCTCCTACGAGCAGTACTTC
CDR3: CASSGGRSSYEQYF

size: few
J: TRBJ2-2
V: TRBV7-2
D: TRBD2
DNA: TGTGCCAGCAGCTACAGACTAGCGGGGAACACCGGGGAGCTGTTTTTT
CDR3: CASSYRLAGNTGELFF

size: .
J: TRBJ1-4
V: TRBV5-1
D: TRBD1
DNA: TGCGCCAGCAGCTTGTTATGGGACAGCACTGGGGACACGAAAAACTCCATCAATTTT
CDR3: CASSLLWDSTGDTKNSINF

size: .
J: TRBJ1-4
V: TRBV4-2
D: .
DNA: TGTGCCAGCAGCCAAGATGGGAGCAGGGGCGCTGCGGATGAAAAACTGTTTTTT
CDR3: CASSQDGSRGAADEKLFF

size: few
J: TRBJ1-2
V: TRBV25-1
D: .
DNA: TGTGCCAGCAGTGAAGGGTACGGTGGCTACACCTTC
CDR3: CASSEGYGGYTF

size: .
J: TRBJ2-7
V: TRBV9
D: TRBD2
DNA: TGTGCCAGCAGCGCCTTAAGTAGCGGGAGGGCCTACGAGCAGTACTTC
CDR3: CASSALSSGRAYEQYF